This is a list of T cell receptor beta chains from one sample in a study of blood T cell repertoires in COVID-19. Using immunoSEQ multiplex PCR, the repertoire was profiled, and TCRdb retains in-frame clones only, with some absent. The sample yields approximately 150,000 clones, 75% to 85% seen once. Sequenced input: peripheral blood. The source of these receptors is a woman aged 55-70 years with COVID-19, enrolled during active disease. Both conserved end residues are part of each CDR3. D genes are given only for firm matches. Clone size appears in some rows only: once, few, many, or a class for an expanded clone.

J: TRBJ2-1
D: TRBD1
size: NA
V: TRBV19
DNA: TGTGCCAGCCGACAGGGGGCGGACAATGAGCAGTTCTTC
CDR3: CASRQGADNEQFF

J: TRBJ1-3
D: NA
size: NA
V: TRBV4-1
DNA: TGCGCCAGCAGCCAACAGGGGTTAGGAAACACCATATATTTT
CDR3: CASSQQGLGNTIYF

J: TRBJ1-5
D: NA
size: NA
V: TRBV10-3
DNA: TGTGCCATCAGCGAAATCAGGGGTGGCAATCAGCCCCAGCATTTT
CDR3: CAISEIRGGNQPQHF

J: TRBJ2-6
D: NA
size: NA
V: TRBV3-1/TRBV3-2
DNA: TGTGCCAGCAGCCATCGGCGGGGCAAACAGGTTGGGGCCAACGTCCTGACTTTC
CDR3: CASSHRRGKQVGANVLTF

J: TRBJ2-1
D: NA
size: few
V: TRBV9
DNA: TGTGCCAGCAGCGTAGATAGCGGCAGTGCCTACAATGAGCAGTTCTTC
CDR3: CASSVDSGSAYNEQFF

J: TRBJ1-6
D: NA
size: once
V: TRBV20-1
DNA: TGCAGTGCTAGTTTCAGTGGGAGTTCACCCCTCCACTTT
CDR3: CSASFSGSSPLHF

J: TRBJ1-1
D: NA
size: NA
V: TRBV11-1
DNA: TGTGCCAGCAGCTTAGGACAGCCTTTTATGAACACTGAAGCTTTCTTT
CDR3: CASSLGQPFMNTEAFF

J: TRBJ1-4
D: NA
size: NA
V: TRBV7-9
DNA: TGTGCCAGCAGCTTCGCCGGGGGGGATGAAAAACTGTTTTTT
CDR3: CASSFAGGDEKLFF

J: TRBJ2-3
D: TRBD1
size: NA
V: TRBV5-4
DNA: TGTGCCAGCAGCACGAGCCGGGACAGACACACAGATACGCAGTATTTT
CDR3: CASSTSRDRHTDTQYF

J: TRBJ2-3
D: TRBD2
size: NA
V: TRBV20-1
DNA: TGCAGTGCTAGTAACCTAGCGGGAGCCTCAATCACAGATACGCAGTATTTT
CDR3: CSASNLAGASITDTQYF

J: TRBJ2-3
D: TRBD2
size: NA
V: TRBV7-3
DNA: TGTGCCAGCAGCCTTTTTCGGTCTAGCGGGACTAGCACAGATACGCAGTATTTT
CDR3: CASSLFRSSGTSTDTQYF

J: TRBJ2-1
D: TRBD2
size: once
V: TRBV6-2/TRBV6-3
DNA: TGTGCCAGCAGTTTTGTTCTAGCGGGGGGCGATGAGCAGTTCTTC
CDR3: CASSFVLAGGDEQFF